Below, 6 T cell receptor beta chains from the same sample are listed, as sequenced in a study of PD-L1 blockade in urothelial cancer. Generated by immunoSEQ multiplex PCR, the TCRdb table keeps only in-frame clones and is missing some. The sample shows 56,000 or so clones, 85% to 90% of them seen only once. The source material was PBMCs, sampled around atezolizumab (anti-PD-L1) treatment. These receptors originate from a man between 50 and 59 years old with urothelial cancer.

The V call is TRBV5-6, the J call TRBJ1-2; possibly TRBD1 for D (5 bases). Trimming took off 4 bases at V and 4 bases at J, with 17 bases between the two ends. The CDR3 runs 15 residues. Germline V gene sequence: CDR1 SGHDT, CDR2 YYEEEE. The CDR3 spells CASSRIDSFTYGYTF. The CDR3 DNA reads TGTGCCAGCAGCCGAATTGACAGTTTTACCTATGGCTACACCTTC.

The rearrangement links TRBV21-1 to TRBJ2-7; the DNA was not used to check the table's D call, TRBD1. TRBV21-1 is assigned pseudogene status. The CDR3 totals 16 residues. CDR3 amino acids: CASSNIGDSFFYEQYF. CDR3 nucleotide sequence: TGTGCCAGCAGCAATATAGGGGACAGCTTTTTCTACGAGCAGTACTTC.

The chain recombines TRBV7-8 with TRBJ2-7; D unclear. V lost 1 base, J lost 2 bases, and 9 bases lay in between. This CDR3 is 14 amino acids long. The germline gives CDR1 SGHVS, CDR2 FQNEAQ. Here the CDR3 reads CASSLESSTYEQYF. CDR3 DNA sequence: TGTGCCAGCAGCTTAGAGTCCTCTACCTACGAGCAGTACTTC.

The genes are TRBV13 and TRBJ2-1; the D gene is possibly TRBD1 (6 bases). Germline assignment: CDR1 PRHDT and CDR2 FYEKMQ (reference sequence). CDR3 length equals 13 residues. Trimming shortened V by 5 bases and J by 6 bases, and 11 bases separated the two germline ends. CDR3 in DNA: TGTGCCAGCAGCCCAGTGACAGGCAATGAGCAGTTCTTC. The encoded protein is CASSPVTGNEQFF.

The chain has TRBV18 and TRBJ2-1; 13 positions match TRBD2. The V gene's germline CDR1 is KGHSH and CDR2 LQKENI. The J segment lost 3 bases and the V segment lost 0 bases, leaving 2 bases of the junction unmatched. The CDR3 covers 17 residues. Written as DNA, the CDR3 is TGTGCCAGCTCACCACCGACTAGCGGGAGGATCTACAATGAGCAGTTCTTC. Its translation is CASSPPTSGRIYNEQFF.

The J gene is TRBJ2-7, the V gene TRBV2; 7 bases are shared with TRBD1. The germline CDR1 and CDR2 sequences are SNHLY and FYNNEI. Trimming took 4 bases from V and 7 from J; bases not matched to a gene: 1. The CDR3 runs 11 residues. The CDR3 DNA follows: TGTGCCAGCAGTGTCAGGGGGGAGCAGTACTTC. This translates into CASSVRGEQYF. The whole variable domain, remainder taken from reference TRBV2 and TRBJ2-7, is EPEVTQTPSHQVTQMGQEVILRCVPISNHLYFYWYRQILGQKVEFLVSFYNNEISEKSEIFDDQFSVERPDGSNFTLKIRSTKLEDSAMYFCASSVRGEQYFGPGTRLTVT.